This T cell receptor (beta chain) appears in the sequencing data of a study of vaccination and CD4 T cells after COVID-19. About the study: Sampling post-COVID took place a median 101 days after diagnosis (range 35 to 161). The authors used overlapping spike peptides from SARS-CoV-2, HCoV-NL63, HCoV-OC43 and HCoV-229E to stimulate cells.

Trimming pared 7 bases from V and 3 bases from J, leaving 18 bases between. The CDR3 has 15 residues. Germline V lookup: CDR1 SNHLY, CDR2 FYNNEI. Sequencing of the DNA from cultured CD4+ T cells was carried out with the Oncomine TCR Beta short-read assay. TCRdb itself ran the PCR reads through MiXCR, one entry per CDR3 protein. The sample carries roughly 20,000 distinct CDR3 sequences, approximately 50% recorded once. Comment on this clonotype: Its specificity is unknown.

This sample's treatment: roughly 11-day PBMC culture with coronavirus spike peptide pools or control peptides (ViraFEST assay). ViraFEST stimulated the growth of antigen-specific T cells using peptide pools and subsequently profiled their TCRs by sequencing. This TCR derives from a human donor who had recovered from COVID-19. The chain carries TRBV2 and TRBJ2-5, with a weak D call TRBD2 (6 bases). Specimen: CD4+ T cells from blood, cultured in vitro, collected before SARS-CoV-2 vaccination. The CDR3 is CASKEGGALEETQYF. CDR3 nucleotides: TGTGCCAGCAAGGAAGGAGGGGCTTTAGAAGAGACCCAGTACTTC.